The next 20 T cell receptor beta chains were all read from a single sample in a study of cytomegalovirus exposure and HLA in healthy donors. A multiplex PCR was run with 60 Vbeta primers and 13 Jbeta primers. Assay: immunoSEQ multiplex PCR; the TCRdb copy retains only in-frame clones and omits some. The table shows approximately 170,000 clones, with less than 90% occurring only once. Sequencing input: PBMCs. All receptors derive from a man aged 50 to 60 in good health and CMV-seropositive.

This sequence joins TRBV4-3 and TRBJ2-5; possible D gene TRBD1, 6 bases. The J call may be wrong; the DNA end is better matched by TRBJ2-7. The length of the CDR3 is 15 residues. CDR1 and CDR2 (germline): LGHNA, YSLEER. The CDR3 DNA follows: TGCGCCAGCAGCCAAGATCCGGGCCAGGGGAGCGAGCAGTACTTC. Translated, it gives CASSQDPGQGSEQYF.

Points on this clone: A read error may account for a junction end that differs from germline. The V and J genes are TRBV7-9 and TRBJ1-2; D perhaps matches TRBD1 (5 bases). The germline V gene has CDR1 SEHNR and CDR2 FQNEAQ (reference sequence). The CDR3 has 16 amino acids. The CDR3 sequence: CSSSSLPALVDNGYTF. CDR3 in DNA: TGTTCCAGCAGCTCTTTGCCAGCCCTGGTGGACAATGGCTACACCTTC. Supplemented by reference TRBV7-9 and TRBJ1-2, the full variable domain reads DTGVSQNPRHKITKRGQNVTFRCDPISEHNRLYWYRQTLGQGPEFLTYFQNEAQLEKSRLLSDRFSAERPKGSFSTLEIQRTEQGDSAMYLCSSSSLPALVDNGYTFGSGTRLTVV.

The chain recombines TRBV4-1 with TRBJ2-2; 8 positions agree with TRBD2. Germline CDR1 reads MGHRA; CDR2 reads YSYEKL. Germline trimming cut 3 bases from V and 6 bases from J; bases unmatched to any gene: 6. The CDR3 extends over 15 amino acids. CDR3 bases: TGCGCCAGCAGCCACCTAGGACTAGCTGCCGGGGAGCTGTTTTTT. It specifies CASSHLGLAAGELFF.

V gene TRBV28 combines with J gene TRBJ2-1; TRBD2 aligns across 9 bases. The CDR3 totals 18 residues. Trimming at V came to 4 bases and at J to 2 bases, leaving 12 bases not matched to a gene. Germline assignment: CDR1 MDHEN and CDR2 SYDVKM. CDR3 residues: CASSSYLQRGATYNEQFF. In DNA form, the CDR3 reads TGTGCCAGCAGTTCATATCTCCAGCGGGGGGCAACCTACAATGAGCAGTTCTTC.

The J gene is TRBJ2-3, the V gene TRBV6-1; D remains ambiguous. Per the germline V gene, CDR1 is MNHNS and CDR2 is SASEGT. This CDR3 is 11 amino acids long. V was clipped by 11 bases and J by 1 base, with 7 bases between them. CDR3 sequence: CAGRGTDTQYF. DNA of the CDR3: TGTGCCGGCCGGGGCACAGATACGCAGTATTTT.

This clone appeared once. The V gene is TRBV19, the J gene TRBJ1-2, with TRBD1 matching over 12 bases. V trimming: 5 bases; J trimming: 5 bases; junction bases outside the gene matches: 3. The CDR3 loop spans 14 amino acids. Germline V gene lookup returns CDR1 LNHDA and CDR2 SQIVND (reference sequence). CDR3 residues: CASSPGQGAYGYTF. CDR3 nucleotide sequence: TGTGCCAGTAGTCCGGGACAGGGGGCGTATGGCTACACCTTC.

There are a few counts of this clone. The chain uses TRBV28 and TRBJ1-5; D is undetermined. There are 14 residues in the CDR3. Trimming stripped 1 base from V and 2 bases from J, with 6 bases between. The germline V gene encodes CDR1 MDHEN and CDR2 SYDVKM. CDR3 in amino acids: CASSLLQGNQPQHF. CDR3 coding DNA: TGTGCCAGCAGTTTATTGCAGGGCAATCAGCCCCAGCATTTT.

This clone was seen just once. The chain's CDR3 is CASSLGRGSYNEQFF. In nucleotides, the CDR3 is TGTGCCAGCAGCTTAGGGCGGGGTTCCTACAATGAGCAGTTCTTC. This sequence joins TRBV11-3 and TRBJ2-1; the D gene is possibly TRBD2 (6 bases). CDR3 size: 15 residues. Germline-derived CDR1 and CDR2 are SGHNT and YENEEA. V was shortened by 1 base and J by 1 base, with 8 bases between the two germline ends.

The CDR3 DNA reads as TGTGCCAGCAGCTTAGCAGCGGGAGTCCAAGAGACCCAGTACTTC. It is translated as CASSLAAGVQETQYF. The chain has TRBV7-9 and TRBJ2-5; TRBD2 matches 8 bases. This CDR3 is built from 15 residues. CDR1 is SEHNR, CDR2 FQNEAQ, per germline (reference sequence). After removal of 0 bases from V and 1 base from J, the junction contained 1 base not matched to a gene.

In the case of this clone: The same CDR3 can be traced to other DNA sequences in this sample. The V gene is TRBV5-8, the J gene TRBJ2-6; possible D gene TRBD1, 6 bases. Germline assignment: CDR1 SGHTS and CDR2 YDEGEE. The CDR3 covers 16 residues. V was shortened by 0 bases and J by 4 bases, with 11 bases between the two germline ends. CDR3 sequence (DNA): TGTGCCAGCAGCTTGGAAACAGGGACCGGGGCCAACGTCCTGACTTTC. Its translation is CASSLETGTGANVLTF.

The chain is built from TRBV6-5 and TRBJ2-1; unclear D gene. This CDR3 contains 13 residues. Germline V CDR1 and CDR2: MNHEY, SVGAGI. The V and J ends lost 6 bases and 2 bases respectively, with 8 bases between them. CDR3 in DNA: TGTGCCAGCAGGCAGTCGACCTACAATGAGCAGTTCTTC. As protein: CASRQSTYNEQFF.

The rearrangement links TRBV7-2 to TRBJ2-1, with D hard to call. There are 13 residues in the CDR3. Between the trimmed V and J ends, which lost 3 bases and 0 bases, there was a span of 3 bases. Germline V gives CDR1 SGHTA, CDR2 FQGNSA. The CDR3: CASSFSSYNEQFF. CDR3 nucleotides: TGTGCCAGCAGCTTCAGCTCCTACAATGAGCAGTTCTTC.

The chain recombines TRBV5-6 with TRBJ2-5; weak D call: TRBD2 (6 bases). V lost 0 bases and J 1 base, leaving 13 bases between the germline ends. CDR1 SGHDT and CDR2 YYEEEE come from the germline V gene. The CDR3 is 16 amino acids. CDR3 in amino acids: CASSLAGLAIQETQYF. CDR3 coding DNA: TGTGCCAGCAGCTTGGCCGGGCTAGCGATCCAAGAGACCCAGTACTTC.

This clone was recorded once. Other DNA sequences in this specimen translate into the identical CDR3. V is TRBV6-1 and J is TRBJ2-2; 9 nucleotides align to TRBD1. Looked up from germline, CDR1 is MNHNS and CDR2 is SASEGT. V lost 2 bases and J lost 6; bases outside the gene matches: 1. The CDR3 runs 14 residues. The CDR3 nucleotides are TGTGCCAGCAGTGAAAGACAGGGGGCCGGGGAGCTGTTTTTT. Residues: CASSERQGAGELFF.

This chain joins TRBV7-9 and TRBJ2-4, with D tentatively TRBD1 (6 bases). The CDR3 sequence is 14 residues long. The V and J ends lost 8 bases and 2 bases respectively, with 13 bases between them. Germline V CDR1 and CDR2: SEHNR, FQNEAQ (reference sequence). CDR3 amino acids: CASEGQNSKNIQYF. CDR3 DNA: TGTGCCAGCGAAGGACAGAACTCCAAAAACATTCAGTACTTC.

The rearrangement uses TRBV19 and TRBJ2-7, with a possible D match to TRBD1 (6 bases). From germline, CDR1 is LNHDA and CDR2 SQIVND (reference sequence). The CDR3 is 14 residues long. V dropped 4 bases and J dropped 0 bases, with 10 bases sitting between them. CDR3 sequence (DNA): TGTGCCAGTAGTAGACAGGTGAGCTCCTACGAGCAGTACTTC. As protein: CASSRQVSSYEQYF.

V and J are TRBV6-6 and TRBJ2-2, with TRBD1 matching over 8 bases. The CDR3 covers 15 residues. V lost 6 bases, J lost 2 bases, and 5 bases stayed unmatched. Germline CDR1 and CDR2: MNHNY and SVGAGI (reference sequence). DNA of the CDR3: TGTGCCAGCAGGCACAGGGGGGTTAACACCGGGGAGCTGTTTTTT. It encodes CASRHRGVNTGELFF.

The chain joins TRBV2 to TRBJ2-2; 15 bases are shared with TRBD2. Per the germline V gene, CDR1 is SNHLY and CDR2 is FYNNEI. The CDR3 spans 17 residues. V lost 4 bases to trimming and J lost 4 bases; unmatched junction nucleotides: 4. CDR3 region: CASSGGLAGGTTGELFF. CDR3 nucleotides: TGTGCCAGCAGTGGGGGACTAGCGGGAGGAACCACCGGGGAGCTGTTTTTT.

The chain employs TRBV19 and TRBJ1-2; maybe TRBD1 (5 bases). V gave up 3 bases and J gave up 7 bases, with 12 bases separating them. The germline V gene encodes CDR1 LNHDA and CDR2 SQIVND (reference sequence). This CDR3 has 13 residues. The CDR3 coding sequence is TGTGCCAGTAGTATTGTTAGGGGCCGTGGCTACACCTTC. Its protein product is CASSIVRGRGYTF.

The chain is built from TRBV10-3 and TRBJ2-3, with 8 bases identical to TRBD1. V gave up 10 bases and J gave up 5 bases; unmatched junction bases: 11. The germline gives CDR1 ENHRY, CDR2 SYGVKD. The length of the CDR3 is 14 residues. In DNA, the CDR3 is TGTGCCACTCGGACAGGGCGGGTTGGAGATACGCAGTATTTT. Protein sequence: CATRTGRVGDTQYF.